Listed below are T cell receptor beta chains from one sample, sequenced in a study of CD8+ T cells in alopecia areata. Sequencing was performed with immunoSEQ multiplex PCR; in TCRdb, only in-frame clones are kept and a portion is missing. This sample carries 160,000 or so clones, about three fifths of them seen once, and the ten largest clones take 0.7% to 1%. The material was CD4+ T cells sorted from blood, obtained at week 4, from a patient treated with tofacitinib. Receptor source: a human donor with alopecia areata. The CDR3 runs from the conserved cysteine through the conserved F or W. D genes are given only for firm matches. A clone size is listed for some rows: how often the clone was seen (once, few, many), or a class if it is expanded.

j_gene,abundance,v_gene,d_gene,CDR3nt,CDR3aa
TRBJ1-5,few,TRBV27,TRBD1,TGTGCCAGCAGTTCCCAGCAGGGGGTGAATCAGCCCCAGCATTTT,CASSSQQGVNQPQHF
TRBJ2-1,-,TRBV2,TRBD1,TGTGCCAGCAACCCCCAAACAGGGGAACAGTTCTTC,CASNPQTGEQFF
TRBJ2-7,-,TRBV30,TRBD1,TGTGCCTGGAGTGTAGGCAGGGGGCAGGTCGGGTACGAGCAGTACTTC,CAWSVGRGQVGYEQYF
TRBJ2-1,many,TRBV7-9,-,TGTGCCAGCAGCTTTCGGGACTACAATGAGCAGTTCTTC,CASSFRDYNEQFF
TRBJ2-5,-,TRBV6-1,-,TGTGCCAGCAGTTCGCGGGGAGGGGGCCAGACCCAGTACTTC,CASSSRGGGQTQYF
TRBJ2-7,once,TRBV6-5,-,TGTGCCAGCAGCCGACAAGGATTAGGCACCTACGAGCAGTACTTC,CASSRQGLGTYEQYF
TRBJ2-5,-,TRBV5-4,TRBD2,TGTGCCAGCAGCGCCTCCCTAGCGGGGGACGCAGAGACCCAGTACTTC,CASSASLAGDAETQYF
TRBJ2-5,-,TRBV10-3,-,TGTGCCATCGCGTCACAGGGGAGGGGTGAGGAGACCCAGTACTTC,CAIASQGRGEETQYF
TRBJ2-1,-,TRBV10-3,-,TGTGCCATCAGTGGGACAGAGATGACCTACAATGAGCAGTTCTTC,CAISGTEMTYNEQFF
TRBJ1-2,-,TRBV7-9,-,TGTGCCAGCAGCCAAAGGACAGTTTATGGCTACACCTTC,CASSQRTVYGYTF
TRBJ2-3,few,TRBV10-3,-,TGTGCCAGCCATGACTCCGGCACAGATACGCAGTATTTT,CASHDSGTDTQYF
TRBJ2-2,many,TRBV2,TRBD2,TGTGCCAGCAGGACTAGCGGTTGGGGCGGGGAGCTGTTTTTT,CASRTSGWGGELFF
TRBJ2-7,-,TRBV4-3,-,TGCGCCAGCAGCCAAATCGATCGTGGAGGGGCCGAGCAGTACTTC,CASSQIDRGGAEQYF
TRBJ1-5,few,TRBV7-8,TRBD1,TGTGCCAGCAGCCCGACCCAGGGGGCGGCTCAGCCCCAGCATTTT,CASSPTQGAAQPQHF
TRBJ1-5,few,TRBV30,-,TGTGCCTGGAGTTGGGAGGGTGGTCAGCCCCAGCATTTT,CAWSWEGGQPQHF
TRBJ2-2,-,TRBV7-9,-,TGTGCCAGCAGCCCTGATTATACAAACACCGGGGAGCTGTTTTTT,CASSPDYTNTGELFF